This T cell receptor beta chain was recorded in a study of T-cell memory formation after mild COVID-19 (dated by TCRdb to the early 2020s). For context, the study as a whole: Most TCR sequence clusters were specific to one of the two donors. In a couple of donors, T-cell clones that expanded and contracted after mild COVID-19 were followed by sequencing TCRalpha and TCRbeta repertoires longitudinally. The cohort was made up of two young adult volunteers, one female and one male, who were previously healthy.

The reads were generated on an Illumina NovaSeq 6000. TCRalpha and TCRbeta cDNA libraries were built by 5'RACE with constant-segment primers, adding sample barcodes and unique molecular identifiers. Trizol reagent was used to extract RNA from every sample. The libraries were amplified in two PCR steps, and the second step added a second sample barcode and Illumina TruSeq adapters. Libraries were sequenced on an Illumina NovaSeq with 2 x 150 bp paired-end reads. As for the authors' bioinformatics: With migec v1.2.7, reads were demultiplexed and then collapsed into UMI-guided consensus sequences. With mixcr v2.1.11, UMI consensuses were aligned to TRA and TRB V and J templates and assembled into clonotypes. A clonotype was counted as expanded or contracted only when both edgeR and NoisET called the clonotype significant, with the noise models trained on biological replicates. For edgeR calls, the thresholds were a false discovery rate-adjusted p below 0.01 and a log2 fold-change of 1. PCA with hierarchical clustering of max-normalized trajectories of the 1000 most abundant clonotypes was used as exploratory dynamics analysis. Each responding clone was given a CD4 or CD8 phenotype based on the CD4+ and CD8+ repertoires, which had been sequenced separately. TCRdb itself trimmed the public reads at Q25 with fastp, ran MiXCR and retained productive beta chains. Every entry covers one CDR3 protein and lists the most common genes and DNA from its rows. For this entry, the V and J calls and clone size follow TCRdb and not the study's own pipeline. The sample table lists about 44,000 distinct CDR3 sequences, about 7.1% of them with a count of one. About 1.5% of the sample is taken by the ten largest.

For CDR1 and CDR2, the germline V gene lists SQVTM and ANQGSEA. The CDR3 goes from the cysteine to the phenylalanine over 12 residues. The CDR3 DNA has 36 bases and is translated from base 1. Ends trimmed: V by 5 bases, J by 4 bases; bases unmatched to a gene: 1. Ficoll-Paque density gradient centrifugation was used to isolate PBMCs. On this clonotype: Its specific antigen is unknown. There are no base qualities to consult, and no much larger clone falls within one base.

Study-wide conclusions, independent of this receptor: Contracting CD4+ clones appeared mostly in the CM and EM memory subsets, whereas CD8+ clones were enriched in EMRA. Some responding clones were detected in pre-infection memory, suggesting pre-existing cross-reactive memory T cells joined the SARS-CoV-2 response. The study covered only a couple of mild cases, and larger cohorts including severe cases with pre-infection samples were considered necessary. Clones that contracted from day 15 to 85 showed balanced CD4/CD8 phenotypes, whereas a second wave of clones that expanded from day 15 to 37 leaned towards CD4+. Whether the second-wave clones peaking on day 37 were SARS-CoV-2 specific was not confirmed.

The clonotype originates from a young man who had mild COVID-19 (a few samples of this study predate the infection). The sample titles of this study are shuffled in the database, so cell type and time point are left out; the donor was told from shared clones. The sequence links TRBV29-1 to TRBJ2-2; 7 central nucleotides agree with TRBD1. Sequencing input: PBMCs or a T cell subset sorted from them (not recorded which). CDR3 protein: CSVRQGTGELFF. Read as DNA, the sequence is TGCAGCGTTCGACAGGGCACCGGGGAGCTGTTTTTT.